The 27 T cell receptor beta chains listed next were all sequenced from one sample in a study of shared clonotypes between healthy human individuals. The data were produced by immunoSEQ multiplex PCR, yet TCRdb's version contains in-frame clones alone and is incomplete. There are 2 million to 2.5 million clones in the sample; around 93% occur only once, and approximately 0.39% lies in the top ten. The sample comprised naive CD4+ T cells from PBMCs. As to subset: CD45RA+ positively selected. Receptors were obtained from a man between 18 and 29 years old in good health. Some clones in this sample may be carry-over from other donors' samples.

A word on this clone: Other DNA sequences of this sample code for an identical CDR3. This sequence joins TRBV9 and TRBJ2-5; no clear D gene. Trimming removed 0 bases from V and 1 base from J, with 7 bases in between. Germline CDR1 and CDR2: SGDLS and YYNGEE. The CDR3 has 14 amino acids. CDR3 nucleotide sequence: TGTGCCAGCAGCGTAGTCGGTAGCCAAGAGACCCAGTACTTC. Translating gives CASSVVGSQETQYF.

The J gene is TRBJ2-7, the V gene TRBV5-1; the match to TRBD1 covers 8 bases. This CDR3 is 16 amino acids long. CDR1 is SGHRS and CDR2 is YFSETQ in the germline V gene. V lost 4 bases and J lost 1; bases outside the gene matches: 10. Here the CDR3 reads CASSRQTGTGSYEQYF. DNA for the CDR3: TGCGCCAGCAGCCGACAGACCGGGACAGGATCCTACGAGCAGTACTTC.

In regard to this clone: Different DNA sequences within this sample yield the same CDR3. This chain links TRBV19 with TRBJ1-2; D perhaps matches TRBD1 (6 bases). This CDR3 region has 15 residues. V was clipped by 7 bases and J by 1 base, with 16 bases between them. Germline assignment: CDR1 LNHDA and CDR2 SQIVND (reference sequence). The DNA for the CDR3 is TGTGCCAGTACCCCAACAGGGAGACATAACTATGGCTACACCTTC. This translates into CASTPTGRHNYGYTF.

About this clone itself: The same CDR3 is also encoded by other DNA sequences in this sample. The rearrangement links TRBV28 to TRBJ1-5, with D unresolved. This CDR3 contains 12 residues. Germline V gives CDR1 MDHEN, CDR2 SYDVKM. The V end lost 5 bases, the J end lost 7 bases, and 9 bases lay between the germline ends. The chain's CDR3 is CASSLPGQPQHF. CDR3 DNA sequence: TGTGCCAGCAGTCTCCCGGGACAGCCCCAGCATTTT. The full variable domain, its missing parts supplied by reference TRBV28 and TRBJ1-5, is DVKVTQSSRYLVKRTGEKVFLECVQDMDHENMFWYRQDPGLGLRLIYFSYDVKMKEKGDIPEGYSVSREKKERFSLILESASTNQTSMYLCASSLPGQPQHFGDGTRLSIL.

The V call is TRBV5-1, the J call TRBJ2-2, with D unresolved. The CDR3 sequence is 13 residues long. Per the germline V gene, CDR1 is SGHRS and CDR2 is YFSETQ. Trimming pared 1 base from V and 7 bases from J, leaving 8 bases between. The CDR3 loop is CASSLWSSGELFF. CDR3 nucleotides: TGCGCCAGCAGCTTGTGGTCCAGCGGGGAGCTGTTTTTT.

The chain has TRBV6-1 and TRBJ1-1; D perhaps matches TRBD1 (6 bases). CDR3 length: 14 residues. The V gene lost 7 bases and the J gene lost 4 bases, with 16 bases spanning the gap. CDR1 is MNHNS and CDR2 is SASEGT in the germline V gene. CDR3 in DNA: TGTGCCAGCAACCAGGGGAGTATCGGCACTGAAGCTTTCTTT. Its protein product is CASNQGSIGTEAFF.

The chain joins TRBV6-1 to TRBJ1-1; D gene unclear. Germline CDR1 reads MNHNS; CDR2 reads SASEGT. This CDR3 is 14 amino acids long. V lost 5 bases to trimming and J lost 0 bases, with 10 bases between them. The CDR3, as DNA: TGTGCCAGCAGTTCCCTAATGATGAACACTGAAGCTTTCTTT. It specifies CASSSLMMNTEAFF.

The chain is built from TRBV7-8 and TRBJ2-7, with 8 bases fitting TRBD1. With 6 bases clipped from V and 2 bases from J, the junction kept 3 bases outside the gene matches. Germline CDR1 reads SGHVS; CDR2 reads FQNEAQ. The CDR3 contains 13 residues. As DNA, the CDR3 is TGTGCCAGCAGATCACAGGGGGCCTACGAGCAGTACTTC. This codes for CASRSQGAYEQYF.

This chain links TRBV5-1 with TRBJ2-2; tentatively, D is TRBD2 (6 bases). Germline V lookup: CDR1 SGHRS, CDR2 YFSETQ. The CDR3 spans 15 residues. Trimming shortened V by 4 bases and J by 6 bases, and 16 bases separated the two germline ends. The CDR3 region is CASSIDPREAGELFF. CDR3 sequence (DNA): TGCGCCAGCAGCATCGACCCGAGGGAGGCCGGGGAGCTGTTTTTT.

This chain connects TRBV4-1 to TRBJ1-1; possibly TRBD1 for D (6 bases). Trimming left V 7 bases short and J 2 bases short, with 26 bases between. CDR1 and CDR2 (germline): MGHRA, YSYEKL. The CDR3 loop spans 18 amino acids. The CDR3 loop is CASITTKTVGGRNTEAFF. Here the CDR3 DNA reads TGCGCCAGCATTACGACAAAAACGGTGGGGGGCAGAAACACTGAAGCTTTCTTT.

This clone was detected once. A much larger clone differs from this one at a single base, so this may be a read error. Different DNA sequences within this sample yield the same CDR3. The chain uses TRBV5-1 and TRBJ2-1, with 8 positions matching TRBD2. The CDR3 covers 14 residues. With 0 bases clipped from V and 6 bases from J, the junction kept 2 bases outside the gene matches. Looked up from germline, CDR1 is SGHRS and CDR2 is YFSETQ. The CDR3 protein is CASSLVAGSNEQFF. CDR3 nucleotides: TGCGCCAGCAGCTTGGTAGCGGGAAGCAATGAGCAGTTCTTC.

The chain uses TRBV9 and TRBJ1-1, with D hard to call. V gave up 4 bases and J gave up 2 bases, with 12 bases separating them. This CDR3 is built from 14 residues. The germline V gene encodes CDR1 SGDLS and CDR2 YYNGEE. The DNA for the CDR3 is TGTGCCAGCAGCCCGAAAGACTTTAACACTGAAGCTTTCTTT. Its protein product is CASSPKDFNTEAFF.

V gene TRBV5-1 combines with J gene TRBJ2-1; 8 nucleotides agree with TRBD2. CDR3 length equals 15 residues. Germline loops: CDR1 SGHRS, CDR2 YFSETQ. V lost 4 bases and J lost 4; bases outside the gene matches: 7. CDR3 sequence reads: CASSLQLAVYNEQFF. The DNA for the CDR3 is TGCGCCAGCAGCCTCCAACTAGCGGTTTACAATGAGCAGTTCTTC.

The V and J genes are TRBV29-1 and TRBJ1-1; 9 nucleotides agree with TRBD1. Germline V gene data show CDR1 as SQVTM and CDR2 as ANQGSEA. The J segment lost 0 bases and the V segment lost 7 bases, leaving 3 bases of the junction unmatched. This CDR3 has 13 amino acids. DNA of the CDR3: TGCAGCGGGGACAGGGATTTGAACACTGAAGCTTTCTTT. Protein sequence: CSGDRDLNTEAFF. Supplemented by reference TRBV29-1 and TRBJ1-1, the full variable domain reads SAVISQKPSRDICQRGTSLTIQCQVDSQVTMMFWYRQQPGQSLTLIATANQGSEATYESGFVIDKFPISRPNLTFSTLTVSNMSPEDSSIYLCSGDRDLNTEAFFGQGTRLTVV.

V usage is TRBV5-1 and J usage is TRBJ2-7; the D gene is possibly TRBD2 (6 bases). The CDR3 is 18 residues long. Germline V gene lookup returns CDR1 SGHRS and CDR2 YFSETQ. V was pared by 7 bases and J by 0 bases, with 26 bases between. CDR3 coding DNA: TGCGCCAGCGCCCTCCTTCCGTCGTCGGGCGGGGCCTCCTACGAGCAGTACTTC. It translates to CASALLPSSGGASYEQYF.

The genes are TRBV5-1 and TRBJ2-7; D ambiguous. V lost 1 base and J lost 2, with 7 bases in between. CDR3 length equals 13 residues. Germline V gene lookup returns CDR1 SGHRS and CDR2 YFSETQ. The CDR3: CASSLTDTYEQYF. The CDR3 coding sequence is TGCGCCAGCAGCTTGACAGACACCTACGAGCAGTACTTC.

On this clone: Different DNA sequences within this sample yield the same CDR3. This chain connects TRBV7-9 to TRBJ2-5, with 11 bases identical to TRBD1. The CDR3 totals 15 residues. J gave up 2 bases and V 3 bases, and 2 bases lay outside the gene matches. Germline V gene lookup returns CDR1 SEHNR and CDR2 FQNEAQ (reference sequence). Here the CDR3 DNA reads TGTGCCAGCAGCTTGGGACAGGGGGTTCAAGAGACCCAGTACTTC. Encoded protein: CASSLGQGVQETQYF.

J is TRBJ1-2 and V is TRBV19; 7 nucleotides line up with TRBD1. CDR1 and CDR2 (germline): LNHDA, SQIVND (reference sequence). CDR3 length: 15 residues. The junction had 10 bases not matched to a gene; V was cut back by 3 bases and J by 6 bases. The CDR3 nucleotides read TGTGCCAGTAGTATCGAGACAGGGAACTACAATGGCTACACCTTC. Protein sequence: CASSIETGNYNGYTF.

The genes are TRBV6-1 and TRBJ1-2; TRBD1 might be the D (5 bases). Germline CDR1 reads MNHNS; CDR2 reads SASEGT. Between the trimmed V and J ends, which lost 5 bases and 4 bases, there was a span of 11 bases. The CDR3 is 13 amino acids. The CDR3 DNA is TGTGCCAGCAGTACCCAGGGAGCCTATGGCTACACCTTC. Translated: CASSTQGAYGYTF.

The chain recombines TRBV4-3 with TRBJ2-3; a possible D gene is TRBD1 (5 bases). Germline-derived CDR1 and CDR2 are LGHNA and YSLEER. Deletions cut 1 base from V and 1 base from J, with 9 bases between. The CDR3 covers 15 residues. The CDR3 DNA reads as TGCGCCAGCAGCCAAGGAATAGGGGGCACAGATACGCAGTATTTT. Translating gives CASSQGIGGTDTQYF.

With regard to this clone: This CDR3 is also generated by other DNA sequences in the sample. The rearrangement uses TRBV19 and TRBJ1-1, with D possibly being TRBD1 (6 bases). V was shortened by 3 bases and J by 4 bases, with 12 bases between the two germline ends. CDR1 is LNHDA, CDR2 SQIVND, per germline (reference sequence). The CDR3 extends over 14 amino acids. CDR3 loop: CASSIPGAGTEAFF. CDR3 nucleotides: TGTGCCAGTAGTATCCCGGGGGCAGGCACTGAAGCTTTCTTT. Full variable domain (remainder filled in from reference TRBV19 and TRBJ1-1): DGGITQSPKYLFRKEGQNVTLSCEQNLNHDAMYWYRQDPGQGLRLIYYSQIVNDFQKGDIAEGYSVSREKKESFPLTVTSAQKNPTAFYLCASSIPGAGTEAFFGQGTRLTVV.

The chain couples TRBV29-1 to TRBJ2-5; 11 nucleotides match TRBD2. CDR1 and CDR2 (germline): SQVTM, ANQGSEA. J gave up 2 bases and V 0 bases, and 5 bases lay outside the gene matches. This CDR3 has 16 amino acids. The CDR3 nucleotides read TGCAGCGTTGAAGAAACTCTAGCGGGGGGACAAGAGACCCAGTACTTC. Its protein product is CSVEETLAGGQETQYF.

This chain connects TRBV6-1 to TRBJ2-5, with 10 bases aligning to TRBD1. The V gene's germline CDR1 is MNHNS and CDR2 SASEGT. The CDR3 has 14 amino acids. Germline trimming cut 9 bases from V and 7 bases from J; bases unmatched to any gene: 11. The CDR3 DNA reads TGTGCCAGTGCCCAAGGGACAGGGGAGGGGACCCAGTACTTC. Translated: CASAQGTGEGTQYF.

The chain links TRBV5-1 to TRBJ2-3; 8 bases agree with TRBD2. Germline values: CDR1 SGHRS, CDR2 YFSETQ. Losses at the gene ends were 4 bases for V and 4 bases for J; bases not matched to a gene: 14. The CDR3 runs to 17 residues. CDR3 nucleotide sequence: TGCGCCAGCAGCCGGAGCGGGAGAGGGATCGGCCCAGATACGCAGTATTTT. It yields the protein CASSRSGRGIGPDTQYF.

Regarding this clone: This sample includes further DNA sequences coding for the same CDR3. The chain is built from TRBV4-3 and TRBJ2-7; no reliable D call. V lost 0 bases and J lost 4, with 25 bases in between. This CDR3 contains 19 residues. CDR1 is LGHNA, CDR2 YSLEER, per germline. The CDR3 coding sequence is TGCGCCAGCAGCCAAGATGTCGGTAGAGCCGCGAGTTTGCGTTACGAGCAGTACTTC. This encodes CASSQDVGRAASLRYEQYF.

The CDR3 DNA sequence: TGCAGCGTTGACCGGGCGGTGAACACTGAAGCTTTCTTT. Its protein is CSVDRAVNTEAFF. The V call is TRBV29-1, the J call TRBJ1-1; unclear D gene. The CDR3 loop spans 13 amino acids. V was cut by 3 bases and J by 0 bases, with 8 bases left in between. Germline V gene lookup returns CDR1 SQVTM and CDR2 ANQGSEA.

V and J are TRBV5-4 and TRBJ2-7, with 8 bases lining up with TRBD2. V lost 3 bases, J lost 3 bases, and 8 bases stayed unmatched. Germline values: CDR1 SGHNT, CDR2 YYREEE (reference sequence). The length of the CDR3 is 15 residues. The CDR3 sequence is CASSSPGTSHYEQYF. The CDR3 DNA sequence: TGTGCCAGCAGCTCGCCCGGGACTAGTCACTACGAGCAGTACTTC.